The clone carrying this T cell receptor beta chain showed up many times. Its antigen is unidentified. Lactation, pregnancy, other autoimmune disease or uncontrolled infection led to exclusion of patients. The data are from a study of T cells in Graves' hyperthyroidism and ophthalmopathy. Study details: The initial diagnosis was the point when peripheral blood was collected, ahead of any treatment.

This CDR3 has 11 amino acids. V was trimmed by 4 bases and J by 7 bases, leaving 10 bases between them. Per germline, CDR1 SQVTM and CDR2 ANQGSEA. The TCR beta CDR3 regions underwent amplification using RNA transcripts as the source. TCR CDR3 regions were first amplified by RT-PCR with HTBI primers. TCRdb re-analysed the multiplex PCR reads in MiXCR, keeping a single row per CDR3 protein. Of hundreds of thousands of distinct CDR3 sequences listed, about 14% were seen once; the top ten hold under 15%. General study results and limits: Peripheral blood also featured most of the thyroid clonotypes expanded above 0.001.

The gene calls are TRBV29-1 and TRBJ1-1, with D unclear. Sequencing was performed on blood. The sequence was obtained from a woman aged 50 to 65 with Graves' ophthalmopathy. The CDR3 loop is CSVVRVVEAFF. In nucleotides, the CDR3 is TGCAGCGTTGTACGGGTAGTTGAAGCTTTCTTT.